The next 17 T cell receptor beta chains were all read from a single sample in a study of T-cell memory formation after mild COVID-19. TCRdb used MiXCR to reprocess the 5' RACE reads, holding one entry per CDR3 protein. The sample lists 95,000 to 120,000 distinct CDR3 sequences; around 17% were seen once. The sample was PBMCs or a T cell subset sorted from them (not recorded which). All receptors derive from a man younger than 35 who had mild COVID-19 (a few samples of this study predate the infection). Cell type and time point are not known.

This sequence joins TRBV27 and TRBJ1-1; D gene unclear. CDR3 size: 13 residues. Looked up from germline, CDR1 is MNHEY and CDR2 is SMNVEV (reference sequence). V was trimmed by 4 bases and J by 3 bases, leaving 9 bases between them. DNA for the CDR3: TGTGCCAGCAGTTCCATTGTGGACACTGAAGCTTTCTTT. This translates into CASSSIVDTEAFF.

This clonotype has only a few counts. This chain connects TRBV5-1 to TRBJ1-6, with a weak D call TRBD1 (5 bases). V was shortened by 4 bases and J by 7 bases, with 12 bases between the two germline ends. CDR3 length equals 14 residues. The germline V gene encodes CDR1 SGHRS and CDR2 YFSETQ. The CDR3 DNA follows: TGCGCCAGCAGCGCCCGACAGCCCAATTCACCCCTCCACTTT. Amino acids: CASSARQPNSPLHF.

The chain links TRBV2 to TRBJ1-1; D ambiguous. V was shortened by 3 bases and J by 1 base, with 18 bases between the two germline ends. Germline V CDR1 and CDR2: SNHLY, FYNNEI. The CDR3 has 17 amino acids. This CDR3 reads CASSDIHGLSQNTEAFF. CDR3 coding DNA: TGTGCCAGCAGTGATATACACGGACTGTCACAGAACACTGAAGCTTTCTTT.

The rearrangement joins TRBV5-6 to TRBJ1-1, with D unclear. V dropped 5 bases and J dropped 5 bases, with 13 bases sitting between them. Germline V CDR1 and CDR2: SGHDT, YYEEEE. The CDR3 loop spans 13 amino acids. CDR3: CASRLTPDTEAFF. Here the CDR3 DNA reads TGTGCCAGCAGATTAACACCGGATACTGAAGCTTTCTTT.

This clonotype was seen only a few times. The CDR3, as DNA: TGTGCCAGCAGCAGGGGACAGAATCAGCCCCAGCATTTT. Its protein product is CASSRGQNQPQHF. The J gene is TRBJ1-5, the V gene TRBV7-2; 7 bases align to TRBD1. V shed 5 bases, J shed 4 bases, and the junction held 2 bases outside the gene matches. Germline assignment: CDR1 SGHTA and CDR2 FQGNSA. The CDR3 length is 13 residues.

A few counts support this clonotype. The chain combines TRBV4-2 with TRBJ2-1; 9 positions match TRBD2. J gave up 4 bases and V 1 base, and 11 bases lay outside the gene matches. There are 18 residues in the CDR3. Germline V gene data show CDR1 as LGHNA and CDR2 as YNFKEQ. The CDR3 protein is CASSQVRGASGEYNEQFF. The CDR3 nucleotides are TGTGCCAGCAGCCAAGTCCGTGGGGCTAGCGGGGAATACAATGAGCAGTTCTTC.

This clonotype has a count of ten or more. The V and J genes are TRBV4-3 and TRBJ2-7; D could derive from TRBD1 or TRBD2 (5 bases each). CDR3 length: 15 residues. V dropped 0 bases and J dropped 6 bases, with 15 bases sitting between them. Germline V gene data show CDR1 as LGHNA and CDR2 as YSLEER. The DNA for the CDR3 is TGCGCCAGCAGCCAAGACCACAGGCTGGGAGCCGAGCAGTACTTC. Translation gives CASSQDHRLGAEQYF.

The rearrangement joins TRBV9 to TRBJ2-6, with D perhaps being TRBD1 or TRBD2 (7 bases each). V lost 0 bases, J lost 2 bases, and 18 bases lay in between. The CDR3 is 19 amino acids. Germline V lookup: CDR1 SGDLS, CDR2 YYNGEE. The DNA of the CDR3 is TGTGCCAGCAGCGTAGAATTGGGAGGGGGCGCAACTGGGGCCAACGTCCTGACTTTC. Translation: CASSVELGGGATGANVLTF.

The sample holds a few counts of this clonotype. The chain has TRBV7-9 and TRBJ2-3; the D gene is possibly TRBD1 (6 bases). Trimming took off 5 bases at V and 3 bases at J, with 9 bases between the two ends. The CDR3 runs to 13 residues. Germline V CDR1 and CDR2: SEHNR, FQNEAQ (reference sequence). CDR3 sequence reads: CASSQGTTDTQYF. DNA for the CDR3: TGTGCCAGCAGCCAGGGGACGACAGATACGCAGTATTTT.

This clonotype showed up just a few times. This chain connects TRBV20-1 to TRBJ2-3; perhaps TRBD1 as D (5 bases). This CDR3 is 13 amino acids long. Germline V CDR1 and CDR2: DFQATT, SNEGSKA (reference sequence). The germline V and J ends were trimmed by 3 bases and 0 bases, with 7 bases remaining between them. The CDR3 nucleotides read TGCAGTGCTAGGGACACTAGCACAGATACGCAGTATTTT. Protein sequence: CSARDTSTDTQYF.

V usage is TRBV20-1 and J usage is TRBJ2-3; D is undetermined. Germline values: CDR1 DFQATT, CDR2 SNEGSKA (reference sequence). The V and J ends lost 2 bases and 6 bases respectively, with 27 bases between them. This CDR3 has 18 amino acids. CDR3 sequence: CSARIVRRVNLSPDTQYF. In DNA form, the CDR3 reads TGCAGTGCTAGAATCGTTCGACGGGTTAACTTGTCTCCTGATACGCAGTATTTT.

This clonotype occurred many times. The chain carries TRBV7-9 and TRBJ2-7, with 11 bases fitting TRBD1. The CDR3 totals 15 residues. V lost 1 base, J lost 4 bases, and 3 bases stayed unmatched. Germline V CDR1 and CDR2: SEHNR, FQNEAQ (reference sequence). The CDR3 DNA reads as TGTGCCAGCAGCTTAGGCGGACAGGGGGCTTACGAGCAGTACTTC. Its translation is CASSLGGQGAYEQYF.

In DNA, the CDR3 is TGCGCCAGCAGCCTTACAGGGGAGAGGGGTAATGAAAAACTGTTTTTT. Its protein is CASSLTGERGNEKLFF. This chain connects TRBV5-1 to TRBJ1-4; 7 bases are shared with TRBD1. The CDR3 has 16 residues. Looked up from germline, CDR1 is SGHRS and CDR2 is YFSETQ. Trimming took 4 bases from V and 4 from J; bases not matched to a gene: 10.

There are a few counts of this clonotype. The chain uses TRBV20-1 and TRBJ2-1; 10 bases map to TRBD2. The CDR3 consists of 16 residues. The germline V gene has CDR1 DFQATT and CDR2 SNEGSKA (reference sequence). V trimming: 5 bases; J trimming: 4 bases; junction bases outside the gene matches: 11. This chain's CDR3 is CSAPGGTSASYNEQFF. The CDR3 DNA reads TGCAGTGCTCCTGGCGGGACTAGCGCCTCATACAATGAGCAGTTCTTC.

This clonotype was seen a few times. The genes are TRBV6-2 or TRBV6-3 and TRBJ2-6; perhaps TRBD2 as D (6 bases). V dropped 7 bases and J dropped 1 base, with 11 bases sitting between them. CDR3 length: 15 residues. Looked up from germline, CDR1 is MNHEY and CDR2 is SVGEGT. CDR3 region: CASTHGGSGANVLTF. CDR3 coding DNA: TGTGCCAGCACCCACGGGGGTTCTGGGGCCAACGTCCTGACTTTC.

The chain uses TRBV4-3 and TRBJ1-1, with 12 bases lining up with TRBD1. The CDR3 length is 20 residues. The germline V gene encodes CDR1 LGHNA and CDR2 YSLEER. Trimming at V came to 0 bases and at J to 3 bases, leaving 14 bases not matched to a gene. CDR3 nucleotides: TGCGCCAGCAGCCAAGAGAGTGGGACAGGGGGCCTGGGAGGATACACTGAAGCTTTCTTT. Residues: CASSQESGTGGLGGYTEAFF.

The chain uses TRBV7-2 and TRBJ2-5; D is undetermined. Germline values: CDR1 SGHTA, CDR2 FQGNSA. V shed 5 bases and J shed 0 bases, with 16 bases lying between them. The CDR3 covers 16 residues. This CDR3 reads CASSPMISHYQETQYF. CDR3 nucleotide sequence: TGTGCCAGCAGCCCGATGATCTCACACTACCAAGAGACCCAGTACTTC. The full variable domain, its missing parts supplied by reference TRBV7-2 and TRBJ2-5, is GAGVSQSPSNKVTEKGKDVELRCDPISGHTALYWYRQSLGQGLEFLIYFQGNSAPDKSGLPSDRFSAERTGGSVSTLTIQRTQQEDSAVYLCASSPMISHYQETQYFGPGTRLLVL.